This TCR beta chain was observed in a study of blood T cell repertoires in COVID-19. Study information: T cells, B-cell-depleted T cells, or PBMCs provided the cDNA or gDNA that served as material.

The CDR3 extends over 16 amino acids. Germline CDR1 reads SGDLS; CDR2 reads YYNGEE. Trimming pared 0 bases from V and 0 bases from J, leaving 13 bases between. While infection was still active, Seattle patients were enrolled and then followed longitudinally. Repertoires were generated with immunoSEQ multiplex PCR, while TCRdb's copy carries only in-frame clones and drops some. The sample holds around 200,000 clones, roughly 84% seen once. The receptor's source is a woman between 40 and 55 years old with COVID-19, enrolled during active disease. Input material: peripheral blood. The V call is TRBV9, the J call TRBJ2-7; D possibly corresponds to TRBD2 (5 bases). CDR3 sequence: CASSVESGHSSYEQYF. CDR3 nucleotides: TGTGCCAGCAGCGTAGAGAGCGGCCATAGCTCCTACGAGCAGTACTTC.